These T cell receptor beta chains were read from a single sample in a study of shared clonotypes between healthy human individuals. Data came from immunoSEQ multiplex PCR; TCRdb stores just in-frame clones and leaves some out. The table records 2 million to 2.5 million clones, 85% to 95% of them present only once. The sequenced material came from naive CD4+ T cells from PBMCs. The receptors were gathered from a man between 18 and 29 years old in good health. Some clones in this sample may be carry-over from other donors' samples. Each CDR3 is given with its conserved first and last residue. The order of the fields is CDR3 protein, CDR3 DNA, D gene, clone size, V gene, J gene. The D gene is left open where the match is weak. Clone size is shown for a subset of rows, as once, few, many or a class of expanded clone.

CDR3 protein: CASSFGGGTYNEQFF; CDR3 DNA: TGTGCCAGCAGCTTCGGGGGCGGAACCTACAATGAGCAGTTCTTC; D gene: -; clone size: -; V gene: TRBV7-8; J gene: TRBJ2-1
CDR3 protein: CASSFQGSTEAFF; CDR3 DNA: TGCGCCAGCAGCTTTCAGGGTAGCACTGAAGCTTTCTTT; D gene: -; clone size: -; V gene: TRBV5-1; J gene: TRBJ1-1
CDR3 protein: CASSRPDRPDTQYF; CDR3 DNA: TGTGCCAGCAGCCGACCGGACAGACCAGATACGCAGTATTTT; D gene: -; clone size: -; V gene: TRBV5-5; J gene: TRBJ2-3
CDR3 protein: CASSSSTGLSQETQYF; CDR3 DNA: TGTGCCAGCAGCTCAAGTACAGGGCTCAGCCAAGAGACCCAGTACTTC; D gene: -; clone size: -; V gene: TRBV7-3; J gene: TRBJ2-5
CDR3 protein: CASSSAWGREQYF; CDR3 DNA: TGTGCCAGCAGCTCCGCCTGGGGTCGCGAGCAGTACTTC; D gene: -; clone size: -; V gene: TRBV5-5; J gene: TRBJ2-7
CDR3 protein: CAISGTDEQFF; CDR3 DNA: TGTGCCATCAGTGGGACGGACGAGCAGTTCTTC; D gene: -; clone size: -; V gene: TRBV10-3; J gene: TRBJ2-1
CDR3 protein: CASSESSGRPRSYNEQFF; CDR3 DNA: TGTGCCAGCAGTGAAAGCAGCGGGAGGCCCAGGTCCTACAATGAGCAGTTCTTC; D gene: TRBD2; clone size: -; V gene: TRBV6-4; J gene: TRBJ2-1
CDR3 protein: CASRPFTDTQYF; CDR3 DNA: TGTGCCAGCAGGCCTTTCACAGATACGCAGTATTTT; D gene: -; clone size: -; V gene: TRBV2; J gene: TRBJ2-3
CDR3 protein: CASSASLDRGLGGYTF; CDR3 DNA: TGTGCCAGCAGTGCCAGCCTCGACAGGGGGCTGGGGGGCTACACCTTC; D gene: TRBD1; clone size: -; V gene: TRBV9; J gene: TRBJ1-2
CDR3 protein: CASRLAGVGTQYF; CDR3 DNA: TGTGCCAGTAGACTAGCGGGAGTGGGGACCCAGTACTTC; D gene: TRBD2; clone size: -; V gene: TRBV2; J gene: TRBJ2-5
CDR3 protein: CASNGGRGANEQFF; CDR3 DNA: TGTGCCAGCAACGGAGGCAGGGGGGCCAATGAGCAGTTCTTC; D gene: -; clone size: -; V gene: TRBV28; J gene: TRBJ2-1
CDR3 protein: CASSSAGDHNNEQFF; CDR3 DNA: TGTGCCAGCAGTTCAGCCGGGGACCACAACAATGAGCAGTTCTTC; D gene: -; clone size: -; V gene: TRBV28; J gene: TRBJ2-1
CDR3 protein: CASSVLEWSKAGELFF; CDR3 DNA: TGTGCCAGCAGTGTTCTCGAGTGGTCCAAGGCCGGGGAGCTGTTTTTT; D gene: -; clone size: -; V gene: TRBV2; J gene: TRBJ2-2
CDR3 protein: CSARDRYYEQYF; CDR3 DNA: TGCAGCGCCAGGGACAGATACTACGAGCAGTACTTC; D gene: TRBD1; clone size: -; V gene: TRBV29-1; J gene: TRBJ2-7
CDR3 protein: CASSLGGGLIMYGYTF; CDR3 DNA: TGTGCCAGCAGTTTAGGGGGGGGATTAATTATGTATGGCTACACCTTC; D gene: -; clone size: -; V gene: TRBV28; J gene: TRBJ1-2
CDR3 protein: CASSSRPDTGGAYGYTF; CDR3 DNA: TGCGCCAGCAGCTCCCGACCTGATACAGGGGGCGCCTATGGCTACACCTTC; D gene: TRBD1; clone size: -; V gene: TRBV5-1; J gene: TRBJ1-2
CDR3 protein: CASSLSGEANYGYTF; CDR3 DNA: TGTGCCAGCAGCTTGTCGGGCGAAGCTAACTATGGCTACACCTTC; D gene: -; clone size: -; V gene: TRBV5-6; J gene: TRBJ1-2
CDR3 protein: CASSQELRDEQFF; CDR3 DNA: TGCGCCAGCAGCCAAGAGTTGCGGGATGAGCAGTTCTTC; D gene: -; clone size: -; V gene: TRBV4-3; J gene: TRBJ2-1
CDR3 protein: CASSPGSSTDTQYF; CDR3 DNA: TGTGCCAGCAGCCCCGGGAGTAGCACAGATACGCAGTATTTT; D gene: -; clone size: -; V gene: TRBV7-9; J gene: TRBJ2-3
CDR3 protein: CSQLGGTEAFF; CDR3 DNA: TGCAGCCAACTAGGGGGCACTGAAGCTTTCTTT; D gene: -; clone size: -; V gene: TRBV20-1; J gene: TRBJ1-1
CDR3 protein: CASISSGGGYTF; CDR3 DNA: TGTGCCAGCATCAGTTCGGGGGGTGGCTACACCTTC; D gene: -; clone size: -; V gene: TRBV28; J gene: TRBJ1-2
CDR3 protein: CASSFVGTSGLRNEQFF; CDR3 DNA: TGTGCCAGCAGCTTCGTCGGGACTAGCGGACTGAGGAATGAGCAGTTCTTC; D gene: TRBD2; clone size: -; V gene: TRBV11-2; J gene: TRBJ2-1
CDR3 protein: CASSQVDTIAKNIQYF; CDR3 DNA: TGCGCCAGCAGCCAAGTGGACACAATAGCCAAAAACATTCAGTACTTC; D gene: -; clone size: -; V gene: TRBV4-1; J gene: TRBJ2-4
CDR3 protein: CASSTTLQGPGGPEAFF; CDR3 DNA: TGTGCCAGTAGTACAACCTTACAGGGGCCCGGGGGGCCTGAAGCTTTCTTT; D gene: TRBD1; clone size: -; V gene: TRBV19; J gene: TRBJ1-1
CDR3 protein: CASRAQGGETQYF; CDR3 DNA: TGTGCCAGCAGGGCCCAGGGTGGCGAGACCCAGTACTTC; D gene: -; clone size: -; V gene: TRBV7-2; J gene: TRBJ2-5
CDR3 protein: CASSQVPHHEQYF; CDR3 DNA: TGTGCCAGCAGTCAAGTCCCCCACCACGAGCAGTACTTC; D gene: -; clone size: -; V gene: TRBV6-5; J gene: TRBJ2-7
CDR3 protein: CASSPLGGTGANVLTF; CDR3 DNA: TGTGCCAGCAGCCCTCTAGGGGGGACAGGGGCCAACGTCCTGACTTTC; D gene: -; clone size: -; V gene: TRBV7-2; J gene: TRBJ2-6
CDR3 protein: CASSPVGRSNEQYF; CDR3 DNA: TGTGCCAGCTCACCAGTCGGGCGGAGCAACGAGCAGTACTTC; D gene: -; clone size: -; V gene: TRBV18; J gene: TRBJ2-7
CDR3 protein: CAWSVRVNTEAFF; CDR3 DNA: TGTGCCTGGAGTGTACGGGTGAACACTGAAGCTTTCTTT; D gene: -; clone size: few; V gene: TRBV30; J gene: TRBJ1-1
CDR3 protein: CASSPGWTSWDTQYF; CDR3 DNA: TGTGCCAGCAGCCCCGGGTGGACTAGCTGGGATACGCAGTATTTT; D gene: TRBD2; clone size: -; V gene: TRBV7-9; J gene: TRBJ2-3
CDR3 protein: CASSLTGLAGPYNEQFF; CDR3 DNA: TGTGCCAGCAGTTTAACGGGACTAGCGGGGCCCTACAATGAGCAGTTCTTC; D gene: TRBD2; clone size: -; V gene: TRBV27; J gene: TRBJ2-1
CDR3 protein: CASSPAGNEQFF; CDR3 DNA: TGTGCCAGCTCACCGGCGGGGAATGAGCAGTTCTTC; D gene: -; clone size: -; V gene: TRBV18; J gene: TRBJ2-1
CDR3 protein: CASSQSSEGVTDTQYF; CDR3 DNA: TGCGCCAGCAGTCAATCGTCGGAGGGGGTCACAGATACGCAGTATTTT; D gene: -; clone size: -; V gene: TRBV23-1; J gene: TRBJ2-3
CDR3 protein: CASSAGARYGYTF; CDR3 DNA: TGTGCCAGCAGTGCCGGGGCTCGCTATGGCTACACCTTC; D gene: -; clone size: -; V gene: TRBV28; J gene: TRBJ1-2
CDR3 protein: CASSLGPSETQYF; CDR3 DNA: TGTGCCAGCAGCCTGGGACCATCGGAGACCCAGTACTTC; D gene: -; clone size: -; V gene: TRBV11-2; J gene: TRBJ2-5
CDR3 protein: CASSHQYPQDYGGQFF; CDR3 DNA: TGTGCCAGCAGTCATCAGTACCCCCAAGATTATGGGGGGCAGTTCTTC; D gene: -; clone size: -; V gene: TRBV28; J gene: TRBJ2-1
CDR3 protein: CASSEGATSAYEQYF; CDR3 DNA: TGTGCCAGCAGTGAAGGGGCGACTAGCGCCTACGAGCAGTACTTC; D gene: TRBD2; clone size: once; V gene: TRBV2; J gene: TRBJ2-7
CDR3 protein: CAWSAGQGYGYTF; CDR3 DNA: TGTGCCTGGAGTGCGGGACAGGGCTATGGCTACACCTTC; D gene: TRBD1; clone size: -; V gene: TRBV30; J gene: TRBJ1-2
CDR3 protein: CASSSAGIRYEQYF; CDR3 DNA: TGTGCCAGCAGCTCGGCGGGAATCAGATACGAGCAGTACTTC; D gene: -; clone size: -; V gene: TRBV7-2; J gene: TRBJ2-7
CDR3 protein: CAISAQGAKDEQYF; CDR3 DNA: TGTGCCATCAGTGCGCAGGGGGCGAAGGACGAGCAGTACTTC; D gene: TRBD1; clone size: -; V gene: TRBV10-3; J gene: TRBJ2-7
CDR3 protein: CASSLGLAEAYNEQFF; CDR3 DNA: TGTGCCAGCAGCTTAGGGCTAGCAGAGGCGTACAATGAGCAGTTCTTC; D gene: -; clone size: -; V gene: TRBV7-9; J gene: TRBJ2-1
CDR3 protein: CASSYSQGGHYGYTF; CDR3 DNA: TGTGCCAGCAGTTACTCGCAGGGGGGGCACTATGGCTACACCTTC; D gene: TRBD1; clone size: -; V gene: TRBV6-5; J gene: TRBJ1-2
CDR3 protein: CASSLSGRPVNTEAFF; CDR3 DNA: TGTGCCAGCAGCTTGTCGGGACGCCCTGTGAACACTGAAGCTTTCTTT; D gene: -; clone size: -; V gene: TRBV5-4; J gene: TRBJ1-1
CDR3 protein: CASSFAGFLGQPQHF; CDR3 DNA: TGTGCCAGCAGCTTCGCGGGTTTCTTGGGTCAGCCCCAGCATTTT; D gene: -; clone size: -; V gene: TRBV7-2; J gene: TRBJ1-5
CDR3 protein: CASRSIGDRGQETQYF; CDR3 DNA: TGTGCCAGTAGGTCGATAGGGGACAGGGGCCAGGAGACCCAGTACTTC; D gene: TRBD1; clone size: -; V gene: TRBV19; J gene: TRBJ2-5
CDR3 protein: CASSLSRLSGTIYF; CDR3 DNA: TGTGCCAGCAGCCTGAGCAGGCTTTCTGGGACCATATATTTT; D gene: -; clone size: -; V gene: TRBV4-2; J gene: TRBJ1-3
CDR3 protein: CASSPPGLQRYYEQYF; CDR3 DNA: TGTGCCAGCAGTCCACCGGGACTCCAGCGGTACTACGAGCAGTACTTC; D gene: -; clone size: -; V gene: TRBV28; J gene: TRBJ2-7
CDR3 protein: CASSLNWAYRSSTDTQYF; CDR3 DNA: TGTGCCAGCAGCTTAAATTGGGCCTACCGGTCTAGCACAGATACGCAGTATTTT; D gene: -; clone size: -; V gene: TRBV7-9; J gene: TRBJ2-3
CDR3 protein: CASSGRTGTRVYEQYF; CDR3 DNA: TGTGCCAGCAGTGGAAGGACCGGGACAAGGGTCTACGAGCAGTACTTC; D gene: -; clone size: -; V gene: TRBV28; J gene: TRBJ2-7
CDR3 protein: CASRYRDSLGEQYF; CDR3 DNA: TGTGCCAGCAGGTATCGGGACTCCTTAGGAGAGCAGTACTTC; D gene: -; clone size: -; V gene: TRBV11-2; J gene: TRBJ2-7
CDR3 protein: CAWQGLGNTIYF; CDR3 DNA: TGTGCCTGGCAGGGTTTAGGTAACACCATATATTTT; D gene: -; clone size: -; V gene: TRBV30; J gene: TRBJ1-3
CDR3 protein: CASRGRLNTEAFF; CDR3 DNA: TGTGCCAGCAGGGGACGGCTAAACACTGAAGCTTTCTTT; D gene: -; clone size: -; V gene: TRBV9; J gene: TRBJ1-1
CDR3 protein: CASSELAGGYQETQYF; CDR3 DNA: TGTGCCAGCAGTGAGCTAGCGGGAGGTTACCAAGAGACCCAGTACTTC; D gene: TRBD2; clone size: -; V gene: TRBV25-1; J gene: TRBJ2-5
CDR3 protein: CASSLAETSGRQETQYF; CDR3 DNA: TGCGCCAGCAGCTTGGCCGAGACTAGCGGGAGGCAAGAGACCCAGTACTTC; D gene: TRBD2; clone size: -; V gene: TRBV5-1; J gene: TRBJ2-5
CDR3 protein: CASRKGLAGDLYEQYF; CDR3 DNA: TGTGCCAGCAGGAAGGGACTAGCGGGGGACTTGTACGAGCAGTACTTC; D gene: TRBD2; clone size: -; V gene: TRBV28; J gene: TRBJ2-7
CDR3 protein: CASRPGQGSGAQYF; CDR3 DNA: TGTGCCAGCCGACCGGGACAGGGGAGTGGGGCCCAGTACTTC; D gene: TRBD1; clone size: once; V gene: TRBV19; J gene: TRBJ2-5
CDR3 protein: CASSPGYSGANVLTF; CDR3 DNA: TGTGCCAGCAGCCCAGGGTACTCTGGGGCCAACGTCCTGACTTTC; D gene: -; clone size: -; V gene: TRBV7-3; J gene: TRBJ2-6
CDR3 protein: CASSPPAGWGDTQYF; CDR3 DNA: TGTGCCAGCTCACCACCAGCAGGGTGGGGAGATACGCAGTATTTT; D gene: -; clone size: -; V gene: TRBV18; J gene: TRBJ2-3
CDR3 protein: CASSPEGASRPGELFF; CDR3 DNA: TGTGCCAGCAGTCCCGAGGGGGCGAGTCGGCCCGGGGAGCTGTTTTTT; D gene: TRBD1; clone size: -; V gene: TRBV6-6; J gene: TRBJ2-2